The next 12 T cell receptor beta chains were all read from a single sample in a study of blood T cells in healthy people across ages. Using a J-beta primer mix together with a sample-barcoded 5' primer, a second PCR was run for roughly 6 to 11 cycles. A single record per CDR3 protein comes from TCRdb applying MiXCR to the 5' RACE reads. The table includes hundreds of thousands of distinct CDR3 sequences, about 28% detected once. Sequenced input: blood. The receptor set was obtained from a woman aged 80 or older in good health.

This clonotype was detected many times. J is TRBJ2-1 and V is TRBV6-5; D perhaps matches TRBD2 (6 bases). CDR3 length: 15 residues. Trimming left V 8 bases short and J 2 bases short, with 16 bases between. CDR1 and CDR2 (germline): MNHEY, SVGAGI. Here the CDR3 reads CASFSGLDTYNEQFF. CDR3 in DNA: TGTGCCAGCTTTTCGGGACTCGATACCTACAATGAGCAGTTCTTC.

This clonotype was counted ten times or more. CDR3 coding DNA: TGTGCCAGCACCGGCTCGGGACAGAGCTCCTACAATGAGCAGTTCTTC. It specifies CASTGSGQSSYNEQFF. The chain uses TRBV28 and TRBJ2-1, with 7 positions matching TRBD1. The CDR3 spans 16 residues. Trimming at V came to 7 bases and at J to 0 bases, leaving 9 bases not matched to a gene. From germline, CDR1 is MDHEN and CDR2 SYDVKM.

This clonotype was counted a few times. The CDR3 reads CASSQDKRGYDTEAFF. In nucleotides, the CDR3 is TGCGCCAGCAGCCAAGATAAAAGAGGGTATGACACTGAAGCTTTCTTT. This rearrangement joins TRBV4-3 to TRBJ1-1, with D hard to call. This CDR3 contains 16 residues. Between the trimmed V and J ends, which lost 0 bases and 3 bases, there was a span of 14 bases. Looked up from germline, CDR1 is LGHNA and CDR2 is YSLEER.

For the CDR3, the DNA is TGTGCCAGCAGATTTGGACGCACTGAAGCTTTCTTT. Encoded protein: CASRFGRTEAFF. The chain uses TRBV13 and TRBJ1-1; D gene unclear. V lost 6 bases and J lost 4, with 9 bases in between. The CDR3 has 12 amino acids. CDR1 and CDR2 (germline): PRHDT, FYEKMQ (reference sequence).

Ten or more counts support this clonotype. CDR3 amino acids: CSARDERTGLYEQYF. CDR3 nucleotides: TGCAGTGCTAGAGATGAGAGGACAGGGTTATATGAGCAGTACTTC. The chain has TRBV20-1 and TRBJ2-7, with 8 bases fitting TRBD1. Germline lookup yields CDR1 DFQATT and CDR2 SNEGSKA (reference sequence). This CDR3 comprises 15 residues. V trimming: 0 bases; J trimming: 7 bases; junction bases outside the gene matches: 11.

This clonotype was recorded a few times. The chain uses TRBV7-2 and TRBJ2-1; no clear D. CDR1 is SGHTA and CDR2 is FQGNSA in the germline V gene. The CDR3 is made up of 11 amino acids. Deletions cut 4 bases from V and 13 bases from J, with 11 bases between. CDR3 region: CASSSAETQFF. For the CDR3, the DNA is TGTGCCAGCAGCTCTGCAGAGACCCAGTTCTTC.

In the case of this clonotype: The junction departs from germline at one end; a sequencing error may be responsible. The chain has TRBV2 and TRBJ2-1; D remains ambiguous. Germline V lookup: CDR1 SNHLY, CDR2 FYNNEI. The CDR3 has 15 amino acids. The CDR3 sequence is CTSSELGHTYNEQFF. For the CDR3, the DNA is TGTACCAGCAGTGAGTTAGGCCACACCTACAATGAGCAGTTCTTC.

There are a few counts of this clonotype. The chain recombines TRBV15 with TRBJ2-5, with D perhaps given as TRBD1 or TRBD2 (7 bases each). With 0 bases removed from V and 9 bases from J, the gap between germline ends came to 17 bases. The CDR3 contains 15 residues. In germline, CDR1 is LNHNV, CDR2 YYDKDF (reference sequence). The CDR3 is CATSRDLSGGEAQYF. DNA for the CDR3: TGTGCCACCAGCAGAGACCTATCAGGGGGGGAGGCCCAGTACTTC.

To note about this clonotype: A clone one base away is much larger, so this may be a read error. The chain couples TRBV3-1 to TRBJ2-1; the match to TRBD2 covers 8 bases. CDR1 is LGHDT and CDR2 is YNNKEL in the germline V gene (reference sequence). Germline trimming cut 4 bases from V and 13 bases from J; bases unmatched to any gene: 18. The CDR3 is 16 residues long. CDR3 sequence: CASSPQAGAAGETQFF. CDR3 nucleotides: TGTGCCAGCAGCCCTCAAGCGGGGGCGGCGGGGGAGACCCAGTTCTTC.

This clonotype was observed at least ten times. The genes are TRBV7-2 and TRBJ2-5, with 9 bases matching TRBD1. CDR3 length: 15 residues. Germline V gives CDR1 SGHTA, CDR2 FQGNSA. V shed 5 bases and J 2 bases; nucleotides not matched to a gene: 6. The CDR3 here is CASSPWTGAQETQYF. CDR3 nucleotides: TGTGCCAGCAGCCCCTGGACAGGGGCGCAAGAGACCCAGTACTTC.

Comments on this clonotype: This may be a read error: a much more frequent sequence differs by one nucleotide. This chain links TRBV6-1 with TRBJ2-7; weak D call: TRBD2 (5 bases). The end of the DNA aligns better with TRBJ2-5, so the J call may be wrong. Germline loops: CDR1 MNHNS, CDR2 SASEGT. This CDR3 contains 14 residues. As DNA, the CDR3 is TGTGCCAGCAGTCTACACGGGGAGTCGGAGACCCAGTACTTC. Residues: CASSLHGESETQYF.

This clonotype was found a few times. As DNA, the CDR3 is TGTGCCAGCAGCTCGAAGGGGTGGGAGGCCCAGTACTTC. Protein sequence: CASSSKGWEAQYF. The V gene is TRBV7-8, the J gene TRBJ2-5; tentatively, D is TRBD2 (6 bases). The CDR3 runs to 13 residues. V shed 4 bases and J shed 9 bases, with 15 bases lying between them. CDR1 SGHVS and CDR2 FQNEAQ come from the germline V gene.